These 13 T cell receptor beta chains share one sample of origin, sequenced in a study of CD8 T cells in ankylosing spondylitis. A single record per CDR3 protein comes from TCRdb applying MiXCR to the 5' RACE reads. The profile shows roughly 230,000 distinct CDR3 sequences, under 20% of them singletons. The sample was blood, either unsorted or a sorted T cell fraction (not recorded which). The receptors were sampled from a male donor with ankylosing spondylitis or in good health (not recorded which).

The rearrangement uses TRBV20-1 and TRBJ2-1, with TRBD2 matching 13 bases. This CDR3 region has 15 residues. J was trimmed by 4 bases and V by 5 bases; bases with no gene match: 5. Germline-derived CDR1 and CDR2 are DFQATT and SNEGSKA (reference sequence). The CDR3: CSAQGGLAGYNEQFF. The CDR3 coding sequence is TGCAGTGCTCAGGGGGGACTAGCGGGATACAATGAGCAGTTCTTC.

There are a few counts of this clonotype. This rearrangement joins TRBV28 to TRBJ2-4, with D perhaps matching TRBD1 or TRBD2 (5 bases each). The CDR3 consists of 13 residues. CDR1 MDHEN and CDR2 SYDVKM come from the germline V gene. V was trimmed by 6 bases and J by 1 base, leaving 7 bases between them. DNA of the CDR3: TGTGCCAGCAGGGGGGATGCCAAAAACATTCAGTACTTC. Translation gives CASRGDAKNIQYF.

This sequence joins TRBV12-3 or TRBV12-4 and TRBJ1-1; TRBD1 is a possible D gene (5 bases). Trimming took 4 bases from V and 10 from J, leaving 22 bases between them. The CDR3 extends over 15 amino acids. CDR3 in amino acids: CASSYNNRDLWGAFF. CDR3 bases: TGTGCCAGCAGTTATAATAACCGGGACTTATGGGGAGCTTTCTTT.

This clonotype was seen many times. This chain connects TRBV5-1 to TRBJ1-1, with D perhaps TRBD1 (6 bases). Looked up from germline, CDR1 is SGHRS and CDR2 is YFSETQ. V was cut by 4 bases and J by 0 bases, with 22 bases left in between. The CDR3 length is 18 residues. The CDR3 DNA sequence: TGCGCCAGCAGCCCCCGCGGACAGACAAGCTACGTGAACACTGAAGCTTTCTTT. This sequence encodes CASSPRGQTSYVNTEAFF.

This clonotype has ten or more counts. The rearrangement uses TRBV7-2 and TRBJ2-1; 11 nucleotides align to TRBD2. With 5 bases clipped from V and 7 bases from J, the junction kept 7 bases outside the gene matches. CDR1 is SGHTA and CDR2 is FQGNSA in the germline V gene. This CDR3 is 15 amino acids long. CDR3 in DNA: TGTGCCAGCAGCCCGCCGGGACTAGCGGCAAATGAGCAGTTCTTC. The encoded protein is CASSPPGLAANEQFF.

A few counts support this clonotype. In DNA, the CDR3 is TGTGCCAGCAGTTACTCGGCGTATTATACACGGGGGGTCAATCAGCCCCAGCATTTT. It encodes CASSYSAYYTRGVNQPQHF. The J gene is TRBJ1-5, the V gene TRBV6-2 or TRBV6-3; D perhaps matches TRBD1 (5 bases). The CDR3 runs to 19 residues. Between the trimmed V and J ends, which lost 0 bases and 3 bases, there was a span of 21 bases. Looked up from germline, CDR1 is MNHEY and CDR2 is SVGEGT.

The V gene is TRBV29-1, the J gene TRBJ2-7, with D perhaps matching TRBD1 or TRBD2 (5 bases each). Germline V gene sequence: CDR1 SQVTM, CDR2 ANQGSEA. Trimming removed 1 base from V and 0 bases from J, with 13 bases in between. CDR3 length equals 15 residues. CDR3 region: CSVEGLGVHSYEQYF. CDR3 bases: TGCAGCGTTGAAGGGCTGGGGGTGCACTCCTACGAGCAGTACTTC.

The chain employs TRBV13 and TRBJ2-1, with D maybe TRBD2 (5 bases). The CDR3 runs to 14 residues. Germline V lookup: CDR1 PRHDT, CDR2 FYEKMQ (reference sequence). V dropped 5 bases and J dropped 9 bases, with 17 bases sitting between them. The CDR3 reads CASSLSSGKGEQFF. The DNA for the CDR3 is TGTGCCAGCAGCCTCTCGAGCGGCAAGGGTGAGCAGTTCTTC.

V is TRBV7-3 and J is TRBJ2-3, with 13 positions matching TRBD2. With 4 bases clipped from V and 4 bases from J, the junction kept 2 bases outside the gene matches. This CDR3 spans 15 amino acids. CDR1 is SGHTA, CDR2 FQGTGA, per germline. CDR3 in amino acids: CASSWTSGSSDTQYF. As DNA, the CDR3 is TGTGCCAGCAGCTGGACTAGCGGGAGTTCAGATACGCAGTATTTT. Full variable domain (outside the CDR3, taken from reference TRBV7-3 and TRBJ2-3): GAGVSQTPSNKVTEKGKYVELRCDPISGHTALYWYRQSLGQGPEFLIYFQGTGAADDSGLPNDRFFAVRPEGSVSTLKIQRTERGDSAVYLCASSWTSGSSDTQYFGPGTRLTVL.

The chain recombines TRBV5-5 with TRBJ2-3; D is ambiguous. V was shortened by 4 bases and J by 0 bases, with 18 bases between the two germline ends. From germline, CDR1 is SGHKS and CDR2 YYEKEE (reference sequence). The CDR3 covers 17 residues. The CDR3 region is CASSAKWLGTSTDTQYF. CDR3 in DNA: TGTGCCAGCAGCGCGAAGTGGCTAGGCACTAGCACAGATACGCAGTATTTT.

This chain uses TRBV20-1 with TRBJ2-1, with D hard to call. CDR3 length equals 12 residues. V was clipped by 5 bases and J by 4 bases, with 9 bases between them. CDR1 and CDR2 (germline): DFQATT, SNEGSKA (reference sequence). The CDR3 spells CSADLQYNEQFF. CDR3 sequence (DNA): TGCAGTGCTGATTTGCAGTACAATGAGCAGTTCTTC.

This clonotype was seen more than once but under ten times. The V gene is TRBV7-9, the J gene TRBJ2-1; 7 bases line up with TRBD2. CDR3 length: 16 residues. Germline CDR1 and CDR2: SEHNR and FQNEAQ (reference sequence). The junction had 11 bases not matched to a gene; V was cut back by 4 bases and J by 5 bases. Here the CDR3 DNA reads TGTGCCAGCAGCTCCACCACCAGGACTAGGAACAATGAGCAGTTCTTC. It codes for CASSSTTRTRNNEQFF.

V usage is TRBV5-1 and J usage is TRBJ2-1; tentatively, D is TRBD2 (5 bases). CDR3 length: 14 amino acids. V lost 5 bases to trimming and J lost 4 bases, with 13 bases between them. CDR1 and CDR2 (germline): SGHRS, YFSETQ. The CDR3 reads CASRSGGGYNEQFF. In nucleotides, the CDR3 is TGCGCCAGCAGAAGCGGAGGTGGTTACAATGAGCAGTTCTTC.